What follows describes a single T cell receptor beta chain. Its target is not known. Germline-derived CDR1 and CDR2 are SGHAT and FQNNGV. This CDR3 is 12 amino acids long. V was shortened by 4 bases and J by 16 bases, with 16 bases between the two germline ends. The sample belongs to a study of tumor-infiltrating lymphocytes in localized non-small cell lung cancer. Study-level background: Tumor tissue and non-adjacent uninvolved lung came from each patient. Study outcomes and limitations: Only some patients had TCR sequencing, depending on available tissue. Higher tumor T cell infiltration than in uninvolved lung was supported by TCRbeta sequencing. Different pieces of the same tissue were used for each assay.

Assay used: immunoSEQ multiplex PCR; TCRdb lists only in-frame clones, some missing. This sample has around 6,700 clones, with about 70% found just once. The genes are TRBV11-2 and TRBJ1-4, with a weak D call TRBD1 (5 bases). This receptor was obtained from a human donor with non-small cell lung cancer. The sequencing input was uninvolved lung tissue not adjacent to the tumor. The CDR3: CASSSYGTPPFF. The CDR3 DNA is TGTGCCAGCAGCTCCTATGGGACCCCCCCGTTTTTT.